This TCR beta chain was sequenced for a study of neoadjuvant nivolumab and ipilimumab in lung cancer (dated by TCRdb to 2019 to 2021). For context, the study as a whole: Nivolumab was administered intravenously at 3 mg/kg on days 1, 15 and 29, and in the combination arm ipilimumab 1 mg/kg was added on day 1 only. The major pathologic response (MPR) rate in the intention-to-treat population in each study arm was designated as the primary trial endpoint. TCR repertoires in pretherapy (baseline) peripheral blood were compared with TCR repertoires in tumors resected at surgery after neoadjuvant immune checkpoint blockade. Of the roughly 45 patients with operable NSCLC treated in the trial, approximately 23 were randomized to nivolumab monotherapy and 21 to nivolumab plus ipilimumab. Matched pretherapy and resected tumor pairs were analyzed from seven patients, of whom four had been treated with nivolumab and three with nivolumab plus ipilimumab. The research as a whole found: A positive correlation was observed between pretherapy blood TCR richness and richness in tumors resected after neoadjuvant therapy (Spearman R of about 0.8). From pretherapy to surgery, increases in tumor T-cell richness and clonality were observed in three of three dual-therapy tumors but in only two of four nivolumab-treated tumors. No significant correlation was found between TCR clonality and pathologic tumor regression, and only a single major-pathologic-response sample was available for the analysis of TCR clonality versus pathologic tumor regression. TCR richness and clonality were greater in resected tumors than in tumor-adjacent uninvolved lung, and increases were seen in more dual-therapy-treated tumors. A small number of samples underwent TCR sequencing.

In regard to this clone: Its cognate antigen has yet to be identified. Base quality data are lacking; no much larger clone is found one base away.

Per the publication, the time point label means: pretherapy, before neoadjuvant immune checkpoint inhibitors. Samples were obtained from the phase 2 randomized NEOSTAR trial, in which neoadjuvant nivolumab or nivolumab plus ipilimumab followed by surgery was tested in operable NSCLC. Library preparation employed the immunoSEQ multiplex PCR assay. Per the authors' processing: Repertoires were summarized in terms of richness and clonality, and significantly expanded and contracted clones between pre- and post-therapy samples were identified. In its TCRdb copy, this immuneACCESS table keeps in-frame sequences only and misses some clones. Where compared with another copy, unresolved V genes explain less than half of these, and the others have no known cause. V and J calls and clone size come straight from that table; D and trimming were deduced from the DNA. This sample gives around 10,000 clones in total; approximately 85% of them show up just once. Jointly, the top ten make up about 3.5% of the sample.

The CDR3 numbers 13 residues from cysteine through phenylalanine. The CDR3 DNA has 39 bases and is translated from base 1. CDR1 and CDR2 (LNHNV, YYDKDF) derive from the germline V gene (reference sequence). At the junction V is shortened by 0 bases and J by 8 bases, with 8 bases in between. The rearranged segments are TRBV15 and TRBJ1-5, with the D gene not confidently named. The receptor's source is an adult with non-small cell lung cancer. The specimen comprised peripheral blood, sampled before neoadjuvant nivolumab, alone or with ipilimumab. The CDR3 amino acid sequence is: CATSRDWGEPQHF. The base sequence is TGTGCCACCAGCAGAGATTGGGGAGAGCCCCAGCATTTT.